This T cell receptor beta chain was sequenced in a study of T cell repertoires in aging, cancer and after chemotherapy. Overall study: Donor ages fell into six groups from 30 or younger up to 70 or older.

The V end was cut by 4 bases, the J end by 4 bases, with 10 bases between. The CDR3 extends over 14 amino acids. Germline V gene lookup returns CDR1 KGHDR and CDR2 SFDVKD. This clonotype was counted a few times. What it recognizes is unknown. Rearranged V-D-J TRB sequences were amplified with a mixed TRB-A/B primer pool. TCRdb used MiXCR to reprocess the multiplex PCR reads, holding one entry per CDR3 protein. The sample includes 10,000 to 15,000 distinct CDR3 sequences, 21% of them seen just once. The template was genomic DNA from peripheral blood, not RNA. Whole-study results and caveats: In each cancer cohort, median generation probability increased across chemotherapy, suggesting thymic output rebounded.

V gene TRBV24-1 combines with J gene TRBJ2-1; D uncertain. The sequence derives from a human donor in good health. The sequenced material came from blood. The CDR3 is CATSDPTLYNEQFF. The CDR3, as DNA: TGTGCCACCAGTGACCCGACTCTTTACAATGAGCAGTTCTTC.